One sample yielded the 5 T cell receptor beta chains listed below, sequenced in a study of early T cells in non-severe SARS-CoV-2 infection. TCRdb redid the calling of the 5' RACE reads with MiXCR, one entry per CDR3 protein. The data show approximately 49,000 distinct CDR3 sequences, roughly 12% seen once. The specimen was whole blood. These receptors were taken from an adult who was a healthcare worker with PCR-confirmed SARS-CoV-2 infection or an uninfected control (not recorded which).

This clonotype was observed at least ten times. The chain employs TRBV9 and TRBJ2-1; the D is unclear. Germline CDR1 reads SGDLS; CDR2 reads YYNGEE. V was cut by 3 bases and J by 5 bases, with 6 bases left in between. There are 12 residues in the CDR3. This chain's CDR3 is CASSEENNEQFF. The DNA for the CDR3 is TGTGCCAGCAGCGAGGAGAACAATGAGCAGTTCTTC.

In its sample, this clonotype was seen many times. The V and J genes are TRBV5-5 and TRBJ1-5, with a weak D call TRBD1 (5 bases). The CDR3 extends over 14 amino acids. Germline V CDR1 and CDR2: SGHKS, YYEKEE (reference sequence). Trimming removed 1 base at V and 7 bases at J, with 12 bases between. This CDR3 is CASSLQVAGQPQHF. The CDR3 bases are TGTGCCAGCAGCTTGCAGGTGGCAGGGCAGCCCCAGCATTTT.

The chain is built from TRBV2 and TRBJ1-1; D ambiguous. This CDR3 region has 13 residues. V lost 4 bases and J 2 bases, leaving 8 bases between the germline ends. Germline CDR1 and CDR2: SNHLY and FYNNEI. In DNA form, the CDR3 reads TGTGCCAGCAGTGGAAGGACCAACACTGAAGCTTTCTTT. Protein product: CASSGRTNTEAFF.

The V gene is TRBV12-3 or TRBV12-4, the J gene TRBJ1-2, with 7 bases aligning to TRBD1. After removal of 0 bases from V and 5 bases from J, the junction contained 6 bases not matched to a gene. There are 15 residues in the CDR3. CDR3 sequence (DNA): TGTGCCAGCAGTTTAGCCGAGACAGGGAGATATGGCTACACCTTC. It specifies CASSLAETGRYGYTF.

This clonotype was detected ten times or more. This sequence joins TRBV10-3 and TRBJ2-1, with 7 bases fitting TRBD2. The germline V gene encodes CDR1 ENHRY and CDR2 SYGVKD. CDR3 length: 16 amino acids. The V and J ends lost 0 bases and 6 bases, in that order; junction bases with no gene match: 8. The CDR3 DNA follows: TGTGCCATCAGTGAGTCTGGCGGGAGCCCATTCAATGAGCAGTTCTTC. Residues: CAISESGGSPFNEQFF.